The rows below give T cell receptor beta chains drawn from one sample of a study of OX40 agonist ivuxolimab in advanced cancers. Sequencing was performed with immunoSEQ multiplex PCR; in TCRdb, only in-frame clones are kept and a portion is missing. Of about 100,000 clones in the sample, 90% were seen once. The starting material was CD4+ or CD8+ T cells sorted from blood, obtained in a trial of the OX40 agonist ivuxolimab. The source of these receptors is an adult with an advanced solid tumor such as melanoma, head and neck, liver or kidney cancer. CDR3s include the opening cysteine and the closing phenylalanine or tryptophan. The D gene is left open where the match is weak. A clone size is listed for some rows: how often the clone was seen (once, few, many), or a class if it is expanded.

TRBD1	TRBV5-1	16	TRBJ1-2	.	CASSLDSITGGSGYTF	TGCGCCAGCAGCTTGGACTCGATAACAGGGGGTAGTGGCTACACCTTC
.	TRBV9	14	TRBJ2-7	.	CASSPMLGSYEQYF	TGTGCCAGCAGCCCCATGTTGGGGTCCTACGAGCAGTACTTC
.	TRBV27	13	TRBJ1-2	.	CASSYGLDTGYTF	TGTGCCAGCAGTTATGGGCTTGACACAGGCTACACCTTC
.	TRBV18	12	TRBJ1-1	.	CASLREDTEAFF	TGTGCCAGCTTAAGGGAGGACACTGAAGCTTTCTTT
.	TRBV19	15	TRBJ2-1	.	CASSMTALSYNEQFF	TGTGCCAGTAGTATGACGGCACTCTCCTACAATGAGCAGTTCTTC
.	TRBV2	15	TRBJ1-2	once	CASSEALLWGRGYTF	TGTGCCAGCAGTGAAGCGCTGCTTTGGGGCCGTGGCTACACCTTC
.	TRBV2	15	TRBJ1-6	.	CASQYRSSYNSPLHF	TGTGCCAGCCAATACAGGAGCTCCTATAATTCACCCCTCCACTTT
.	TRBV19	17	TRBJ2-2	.	CASSNPRQGTNTGELFF	TGTGCCAGTAGTAACCCCCGGCAGGGTACGAACACCGGGGAGCTGTTTTTT
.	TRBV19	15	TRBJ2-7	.	CASIRSGGPPYEQYF	TGTGCCAGTATTCGGTCAGGGGGGCCCCCCTACGAGCAGTACTTC
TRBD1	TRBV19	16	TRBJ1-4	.	CASSIPGGQANEKLFF	TGTGCCAGTAGTATTCCAGGGGGCCAGGCTAATGAAAAACTGTTTTTT
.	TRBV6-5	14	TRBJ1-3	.	CASSNSFSGNTIYF	TGTGCCAGCAGTAACAGTTTCTCTGGAAACACCATATATTTT
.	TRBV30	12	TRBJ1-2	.	CAWSDGTENYTF	TGTGCCTGGAGTGACGGGACGGAAAACTACACCTTC
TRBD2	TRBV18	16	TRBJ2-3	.	CASSPPGGGATDTQYF	TGTGCCAGCTCACCACCGGGCGGGGGGGCCACAGATACGCAGTATTTT
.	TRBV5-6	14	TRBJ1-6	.	CASSLRQDNSPLHF	TGTGCCAGCAGCTTGAGACAGGATAATTCACCCCTCCACTTT
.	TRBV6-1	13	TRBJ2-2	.	CASSELRGGELFF	TGTGCCAGCAGTGAACTGCGGGGCGGGGAGCTGTTTTTT
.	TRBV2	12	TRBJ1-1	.	CASSARGPEAFF	TGTGCCAGCAGTGCTCGGGGTCCTGAAGCTTTCTTT
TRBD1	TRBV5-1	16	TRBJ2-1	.	CASSLAGTGGFNEQFF	TGCGCCAGCAGCTTGGCCGGGACAGGGGGCTTCAATGAGCAGTTCTTC
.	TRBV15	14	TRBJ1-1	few	CATSVVGRGTEAFF	TGTGCCACCAGCGTGGTAGGACGGGGCACTGAAGCTTTCTTT
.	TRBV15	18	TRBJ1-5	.	CATSRDTLNPPLNQPQHF	TGTGCCACCAGCAGAGATACACTGAATCCCCCACTCAATCAGCCCCAGCATTTT
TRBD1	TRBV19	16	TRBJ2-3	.	CASSIGGTGFTDTQYF	TGTGCCAGTAGTATAGGTGGGACAGGGTTCACAGATACGCAGTATTTT
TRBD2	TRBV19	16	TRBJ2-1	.	CASSISRLAPYNEQFF	TGTGCCAGTAGTATCAGTCGACTAGCGCCATACAATGAGCAGTTCTTC
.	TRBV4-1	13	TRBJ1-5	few	CASSQGGNQPQHF	TGCGCCAGCAGCCAGGGGGGAAATCAGCCCCAGCATTTT
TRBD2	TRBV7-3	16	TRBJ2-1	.	CARGTSEGLPPNEQFF	TGTGCCAGAGGGACTAGCGAAGGTCTTCCCCCTAATGAGCAGTTCTTC